What follows are 29 T cell receptor beta chains derived from one specimen sequenced in a study of Ad26.COV2.S vaccination and SARS-CoV-2 variants. Documented treatment: around 19 received Ad26.COV2.S at low or high dose, single or two shots; 5 received placebo; per-sample allocation not given. All samples were drawn on day 63, counting from the first vaccine or placebo injection. The assay was immunoSEQ multiplex PCR, and TCRdb's table has in-frame clones only and misses some. The sample has 350,000 to 550,000 clones; 75% to 90% are singletons. Sequencing was performed on peripheral blood, taken in a trial of Ad26.COV2.S vaccine versus placebo. All receptors derive from a person between 18 and 59 years old who received the Ad26.COV2.S COVID-19 vaccine or a placebo.

Only a few counts were recorded for this clone. The chain links TRBV19 to TRBJ1-1; 7 nucleotides line up with TRBD1. The CDR3 loop spans 15 amino acids. Germline V gene data show CDR1 as LNHDA and CDR2 as SQIVND (reference sequence). The junction had 10 bases not matched to a gene; V was cut back by 5 bases and J by 4 bases. CDR3 residues: CASSSLNRGPTEAFF. CDR3 sequence (DNA): TGTGCCAGTAGTTCGCTGAACAGGGGACCCACTGAAGCTTTCTTT.

The genes are TRBV4-1 and TRBJ2-1; 9 positions match TRBD2. This CDR3 region has 16 residues. CDR1 is MGHRA, CDR2 YSYEKL, per germline. V shed 4 bases and J 4 bases; nucleotides not matched to a gene: 8. CDR3 protein: CASSPHPSGDYNEQFF. The CDR3 DNA is TGCGCCAGCAGCCCGCACCCTAGCGGGGATTACAATGAGCAGTTCTTC.

This sequence joins TRBV30 and TRBJ1-6; 8 bases align to TRBD1. Looked up from germline, CDR1 is GTSNPN and CDR2 is SVGIG (reference sequence). Trimming removed 3 bases from V and 7 bases from J; junction bases left unmatched: 8. This CDR3 has 15 residues. The CDR3 DNA reads as TGTGCCTGGAGAAGACAGGGGTTGGGGAATTCACCCCTCCACTTT. Translation gives CAWRRQGLGNSPLHF.

This chain links TRBV6-6 with TRBJ1-1, with no clear D. Germline CDR1 reads MNHNY; CDR2 reads SVGAGI (reference sequence). This CDR3 region has 13 residues. V lost 1 base to trimming and J lost 7 bases, with 10 bases between them. The CDR3 reads CASSYWTDREAFF. CDR3 nucleotides: TGTGCCAGCAGTTACTGGACGGATCGTGAAGCTTTCTTT.

J is TRBJ2-1 and V is TRBV10-1, with D perhaps assigned TRBD1 or TRBD2 (6 bases each). V lost 10 bases to trimming and J lost 7 bases, with 17 bases between them. Germline values: CDR1 WNHNN, CDR2 SYGVQD (reference sequence). This CDR3 region has 13 residues. CDR3: CAKRGEWGNEQFF. The CDR3 DNA is TGCGCCAAAAGGGGGGAGTGGGGGAATGAGCAGTTCTTC.

The chain joins TRBV6-5 to TRBJ2-1; tentative D call: TRBD1 (6 bases). Trimming took 0 bases from V and 8 from J, leaving 11 bases between them. The CDR3 length is 14 residues. The germline V gene has CDR1 MNHEY and CDR2 SVGAGI. The CDR3, as DNA: TGTGCCAGCAGTTACTCGGGGGCCATGGATGAGCAGTTCTTC. It codes for CASSYSGAMDEQFF.

This clone appeared a single time. J is TRBJ2-3 and V is TRBV19; perhaps TRBD1 as D (6 bases). V lost 5 bases and J 6 bases, leaving 21 bases between the germline ends. The CDR3 sequence is 16 residues long. The germline V gene encodes CDR1 LNHDA and CDR2 SQIVND (reference sequence). CDR3: CASSFGRQARGDTQYF. The CDR3 nucleotides are TGTGCCAGTAGTTTTGGAAGACAGGCCAGGGGCGATACGCAGTATTTT.

The chain joins TRBV12-2 to TRBJ1-1. TRBV12-2 constitutes a pseudogene. There are 13 residues in the CDR3. The CDR3 coding sequence is TGTGCAAGTCGCTCAGATGGGGGTACTGAAGCTTTCTTT. It is translated as CASRSDGGTEAFF.

V usage is TRBV7-9 and J usage is TRBJ2-3, with a tentative D call TRBD2 (5 bases). The ends were cut back, 6 bases at V and 3 bases at J, with 16 bases in the middle. There are 15 residues in the CDR3. Germline V lookup: CDR1 SEHNR, CDR2 FQNEAQ (reference sequence). In DNA, the CDR3 is TGTGCCAGCAGTCCTGGGTGGGAGTTAACAGATACGCAGTATTTT. Amino acids: CASSPGWELTDTQYF.

This clone occurred a few times. The rearrangement uses TRBV7-9 and TRBJ1-3, with TRBD1 identical over 9 bases. Germline CDR1 is SEHNR and CDR2 is FQNEAQ (reference sequence). The V segment lost 5 bases and the J segment 2 bases; nucleotides outside the gene matches: 4. The CDR3 runs to 15 residues. The CDR3 protein is CASSLGQGTGNTIYF. The CDR3 DNA reads as TGTGCCAGCAGCCTAGGACAGGGGACTGGAAACACCATATATTTT. The full variable domain, rest sourced from reference TRBV7-9 and TRBJ1-3, is DTGVSQNPRHKITKRGQNVTFRCDPISEHNRLYWYRQTLGQGPEFLTYFQNEAQLEKSRLLSDRFSAERPKGSFSTLEIQRTEQGDSAMYLCASSLGQGTGNTIYFGEGSWLTVV.

J is TRBJ2-6 and V is TRBV4-3, with D possibly called TRBD1 or TRBD2 (6 bases each). Trimming removed 0 bases at V and 3 bases at J, with 15 bases between. The CDR3 totals 18 residues. The germline CDR1 and CDR2 sequences are LGHNA and YSLEER. The CDR3 reads CASSQDRWGAGGANVLTF. The CDR3 DNA sequence: TGCGCCAGCAGCCAAGATCGGTGGGGGGCAGGTGGGGCCAACGTCCTGACTTTC.

The rearrangement joins TRBV9 to TRBJ2-1; TRBD1 agrees at 9 bases. After removal of 4 bases from V and 5 bases from J, the junction contained 4 bases not matched to a gene. There are 14 residues in the CDR3. Germline CDR1 reads SGDLS; CDR2 reads YYNGEE. CDR3 region: CASSRTGVNNEQFF. The DNA of the CDR3 is TGTGCCAGCAGCCGGACAGGGGTTAACAATGAGCAGTTCTTC.

This chain uses TRBV11-1 with TRBJ2-7; tentatively, D is TRBD1 (5 bases). CDR1 is SGHAT, CDR2 FQDESV, per germline (reference sequence). V was shortened by 5 bases and J by 3 bases, with 11 bases between the two germline ends. The CDR3 runs to 13 residues. CDR3 region: CASSLQVNYEQYF. In DNA form, the CDR3 reads TGTGCCAGCAGCCTACAGGTTAACTACGAGCAGTACTTC.

The chain has TRBV2 and TRBJ1-3; weak D call: TRBD1 (5 bases). Germline V gene sequence: CDR1 SNHLY, CDR2 FYNNEI. There are 16 residues in the CDR3. The V gene lost 3 bases and the J gene lost 0 bases, with 12 bases spanning the gap. In DNA, the CDR3 is TGTGCCAGCAGTGACCTCGGGGCCACCTCTGGAAACACCATATATTTT. Translated: CASSDLGATSGNTIYF.

The chain employs TRBV6-6 and TRBJ2-1; 8 nucleotides line up with TRBD2. The length of the CDR3 is 14 residues. Per germline, CDR1 MNHNY and CDR2 SVGAGI (reference sequence). V gave up 7 bases and J gave up 15 bases; unmatched junction bases: 17. The CDR3 protein is CASTVWREATRWFF. The CDR3 DNA reads TGTGCCAGCACCGTGTGGCGGGAGGCCACCCGGTGGTTCTTC.

This sequence joins TRBV6-2 or TRBV6-3 and TRBJ2-5; D gene unclear. The CDR3 sequence is 15 residues long. V dropped 4 bases and J dropped 4 bases, with 16 bases sitting between them. CDR1 MNHEY and CDR2 SVGEGT come from the germline V gene. CDR3 in amino acids: CASSSVLGNLETQYF. The DNA of the CDR3 is TGTGCCAGCAGTTCCGTCCTAGGAAACTTAGAGACCCAGTACTTC.

This chain links TRBV25-1 with TRBJ2-2; 8 nucleotides agree with TRBD1. The CDR3 loop spans 14 amino acids. From germline, CDR1 is MGHDK and CDR2 SYGVNS. After removal of 4 bases from V and 5 bases from J, the junction contained 3 bases not matched to a gene. The CDR3 sequence: CASSAGGRTGELFF. The CDR3 DNA sequence: TGTGCCAGCAGTGCAGGGGGCCGAACCGGGGAGCTGTTTTTT.

This chain uses TRBV7-8 with TRBJ2-7, with 7 positions matching TRBD2. With V trimmed by 3 bases and J by 7 bases, 6 bases remained unmatched. The CDR3 contains 13 residues. The germline CDR1 and CDR2 sequences are SGHVS and FQNEAQ. The CDR3 DNA reads TGTGCCAGCAGCTTCCGGGGGGAGGGAGAGCAGTACGTC. Protein sequence: CASSFRGEGEQYV.

On this clone itself: The junction differs from germline at one of its ends, possibly a read error. V usage is TRBV24-1 and J usage is TRBJ2-1; D is undetermined. In germline, CDR1 is KGHDR, CDR2 SFDVKD. This CDR3 spans 14 amino acids. The CDR3 here is CATSDPRQTTKVLF. The DNA for the CDR3 is TGTGCCACCAGTGATCCCCGTCAAACAACTAAAGTGCTCTTC.

This rearrangement joins TRBV10-3 to TRBJ2-5; TRBD1 matches 7 bases. Germline lookup yields CDR1 ENHRY and CDR2 SYGVKD. The CDR3 covers 16 residues. Trimming removed 3 bases from V and 1 base from J; junction bases left unmatched: 8. CDR3 DNA: TGTGCCATCAGTGATCCGTCCCGGGACAGCCAAGAGACCCAGTACTTC. Translation gives CAISDPSRDSQETQYF.

The rearrangement links TRBV6-5 to TRBJ2-1; 7 positions match TRBD1. V lost 6 bases, J lost 5 bases, and 4 bases stayed unmatched. CDR1 and CDR2 (germline): MNHEY, SVGAGI. The CDR3 runs to 13 residues. The CDR3 sequence is CASRRQGHNEQFF. The CDR3 DNA reads as TGTGCCAGCAGGCGACAGGGCCACAATGAGCAGTTCTTC.

The chain carries TRBV15 and TRBJ1-2; weak D call: TRBD1 (5 bases). The germline gives CDR1 LNHNV, CDR2 YYDKDF (reference sequence). This CDR3 has 14 residues. V was shortened by 0 bases and J by 8 bases, with 13 bases between the two germline ends. The CDR3 sequence: CATSRDWGHRGYTF. The CDR3 nucleotides read TGTGCCACCAGCAGAGATTGGGGCCACCGGGGCTACACCTTC.

V and J are TRBV9 and TRBJ2-1; 8 nucleotides match TRBD2. The CDR3 is 15 amino acids. CDR1 SGDLS and CDR2 YYNGEE come from the germline V gene. V shed 4 bases and J 5 bases; nucleotides not matched to a gene: 8. CDR3 bases: TGTGCCAGCAGCCCTTCGGGGGGGCGAAACAATGAGCAGTTCTTC. It is translated as CASSPSGGRNNEQFF.

The chain is built from TRBV27 and TRBJ2-5, with D possibly matching TRBD1 (6 bases). The CDR3 extends over 13 amino acids. The V gene's germline CDR1 is MNHEY and CDR2 SMNVEV (reference sequence). Trimming removed 4 bases at V and 4 bases at J, with 10 bases between. CDR3 DNA: TGTGCCAGCAGTTCCCGCAGGGGAGAGACCCAGTACTTC. As protein: CASSSRRGETQYF.

CDR3 sequence (DNA): TGCGCCAGCAGCTTGGGCCGGGACCTTTTCGAGCAGTACTTC. Protein sequence: CASSLGRDLFEQYF. The chain uses TRBV5-1 and TRBJ2-7; D possibly uses TRBD1 or TRBD2 (5 bases each). Germline CDR1 reads SGHRS; CDR2 reads YFSETQ. The V and J ends lost 0 bases and 6 bases respectively, with 13 bases between them. This CDR3 has 14 residues.

On this clone itself: The sample contains more than one DNA sequence encoding this CDR3. This chain connects TRBV3-1 (or the pseudogene TRBV3-2) to TRBJ2-4; D remains unclear. Germline assignment: CDR1 LGHDT and CDR2 YNNKEL (reference sequence). The V and J ends lost 1 base and 5 bases respectively, with 6 bases between them. This CDR3 region has 13 residues. The CDR3, as DNA: TGTGCCAGCAGCCAAGGGGCTCAAAACATTCAGTACTTC. It encodes CASSQGAQNIQYF.

This rearrangement joins TRBV5-5 to TRBJ1-2, with 9 positions matching TRBD1. With V trimmed by 6 bases and J by 5 bases, 20 bases remained unmatched. Germline V gene sequence: CDR1 SGHKS, CDR2 YYEKEE (reference sequence). The length of the CDR3 is 18 residues. Here the CDR3 reads CASTPGTGMASRGYGYTF. CDR3 DNA: TGTGCCAGCACCCCCGGGACAGGGATGGCTTCACGGGGGTATGGCTACACCTTC.

The rearrangement joins TRBV5-1 to TRBJ2-6; D not certain. Germline V gene lookup returns CDR1 SGHRS and CDR2 YFSETQ. The germline V and J ends were trimmed by 3 bases and 4 bases, with 11 bases remaining between them. This CDR3 contains 15 residues. CDR3 sequence (DNA): TGCGCCAGCAGCTACGGACCCTCCGGGGCCAACGTCCTGACTTTC. Translated: CASSYGPSGANVLTF.

J is TRBJ2-3 and V is TRBV7-9, with TRBD2 identical over 9 bases. There are 14 residues in the CDR3. The V gene's germline CDR1 is SEHNR and CDR2 FQNEAQ (reference sequence). V shed 6 bases, J shed 6 bases, and the junction held 7 bases outside the gene matches. The CDR3: CASSPGLAADTQYF. The CDR3 DNA reads TGTGCCAGCAGTCCGGGACTAGCAGCCGATACGCAGTATTTT.